The 3 T cell receptor beta chains reported below all come from one sample, sequenced in a study of T cell repertoires in cytomegalovirus infection. MiXCR, run by TCRdb on the reads, gives a single entry per CDR3 protein. Among a few hundred thousand distinct CDR3 sequences listed, roughly an eighth were seen once. Sequencing was carried out using PBMCs. These TCRs come from a human donor in good health (CMV status not recorded). Some clones in this sample may be carry-over from other donors' samples.

For this clonotype: One end of the junction is discordant with germline, which a read error may explain. V is TRBV18 and J is TRBJ1-2; D is ambiguous. CDR1 is KGHSH, CDR2 LQKENI, per germline. The CDR3 consists of 12 residues. CDR3 protein: CASSRRDSQEAF. The CDR3 DNA is TGTGCCAGCTCACGACGAGACTCGCAAGAGGCCTTC.

The chain has TRBV12-5 and TRBJ2-1; D may be TRBD1 (5 bases). CDR3 length: 14 residues. CDR1 and CDR2 from the germline V gene are LGHNT and FRNRAP. V lost 1 base and J 4 bases, leaving 8 bases between the germline ends. The CDR3 reads CASGLGTPYNEQFF. CDR3 sequence (DNA): TGTGCTAGTGGTTTGGGGACACCGTACAATGAGCAGTTCTTC. The whole variable domain, remainder taken from reference TRBV12-5 and TRBJ2-1, is DARVTQTPRHKVTEMGQEVTMRCQPILGHNTVFWYRQTMMQGLELLAYFRNRAPLDDSGMPKDRFSAEMPDATLATLKIQPSEPRDSAVYFCASGLGTPYNEQFFGPGTRLTVL.

The chain links TRBV27 to TRBJ2-1; no clear D. This CDR3 is built from 14 residues. Germline CDR1 is MNHEY and CDR2 is SMNVEV (reference sequence). V was trimmed by 5 bases and J by 3 bases, leaving 11 bases between them. CDR3 protein: CASSVPGDYNEQFF. CDR3 in DNA: TGTGCCAGCAGTGTCCCTGGGGACTACAATGAGCAGTTCTTC.